These T cell receptor beta chains were read from a single sample in a study of T-cell reconstitution after alpha-beta-depleted transplantation in children. Each CDR3 protein is one row after TCRdb ran MiXCR on the PCR reads. There are 500,000 to 650,000 distinct CDR3 sequences in the sample; around 13% occur only once, and 2.2% lies in the top ten. The sample was PBMCs, mostly from graft donor cells, taken 360 days after TCRalphabeta/CD19-depleted stem cell transplant. The receptor source for this set is a male patient between 10 and 17 years old who had a stem cell transplant for acute myeloid leukemia, so the T cells may come from the graft donor. The CDR3 runs from the conserved cysteine through the conserved F or W. Each record gives: J gene, V gene, clone size, D gene, CDR3 DNA, CDR3 protein. A D gene is named only where the DNA matches it firmly. Only part of the rows carry a size: once, few, many, or a class if the clone is expanded.

J: TRBJ2-1
V: TRBV6-2/TRBV6-3
size: many
D: TRBD2
DNA: TGTGCCAGCAGTTACTCCGGGACTAGCGGTTACAATGAGCAGTTCTTC
CDR3: CASSYSGTSGYNEQFF

J: TRBJ1-2
V: TRBV6-4
size: few
D: .
DNA: TGTGCCAGCCCCGGTGGGGGGTCTAACTATGGCTACACCTTC
CDR3: CASPGGGSNYGYTF

J: TRBJ2-7
V: TRBV27
size: .
D: TRBD2
DNA: TGTGCCAGCAGTTCCTCGACTAGCGGGACGACCGAGCAGTACTTC
CDR3: CASSSSTSGTTEQYF

J: TRBJ2-3
V: TRBV28
size: few
D: .
DNA: TGTGCCAGCAGTTCAGGGGACACAGATACGCAGTATTTT
CDR3: CASSSGDTDTQYF

J: TRBJ2-1
V: TRBV20-1
size: many
D: .
DNA: TGCAGTGCTAGAGGGATATACAATGAGCAGTTCTTC
CDR3: CSARGIYNEQFF

J: TRBJ1-2
V: TRBV15
size: few
D: .
DNA: TGTGCCACCAGCAGAGAATCCGGGTCTAACTATGGCTACACCTTC
CDR3: CATSRESGSNYGYTF

J: TRBJ1-1
V: TRBV28
size: .
D: .
DNA: TGTGCCAGCAACCAAGGGGGGACCCCCACTGAAGCTTTCTTT
CDR3: CASNQGGTPTEAFF

J: TRBJ2-7
V: TRBV4-2
size: few
D: TRBD2
DNA: TGTGCCAGCAGCCAAGATGGGGGACTAGCGGGATTAATCTACGAGCAGTACTTC
CDR3: CASSQDGGLAGLIYEQYF

J: TRBJ2-1
V: TRBV7-2
size: many
D: TRBD1
DNA: TGTGCCAGCACTGGGGACAGTTATTACAATGAGCAGTTCTTC
CDR3: CASTGDSYYNEQFF

J: TRBJ2-3
V: TRBV11-3
size: few
D: TRBD2
DNA: TGTGCCAGCAGCGGTCTAGCGGGAGTCGACGCTACGCAGTATTTT
CDR3: CASSGLAGVDATQYF

J: TRBJ2-1
V: TRBV5-1
size: .
D: TRBD2
DNA: TGCGCCAGCAGCTTTTACAGACTAGCGGGTCACAATGAGCAGTTCTTC
CDR3: CASSFYRLAGHNEQFF

J: TRBJ2-2
V: TRBV4-1
size: few
D: TRBD2
DNA: TGCGCCAGCAGCCCGCCCCCACTAGCGGGAGGTTACGGGGAGCTGTTTTTT
CDR3: CASSPPPLAGGYGELFF

J: TRBJ2-3
V: TRBV20-1
size: .
D: TRBD2
DNA: TGCAGTGCAGGGACTAGCGGACTAGATACGCAGTATTTT
CDR3: CSAGTSGLDTQYF

J: TRBJ2-3
V: TRBV19
size: .
D: .
DNA: TGTGCCAGTAGTATATTGCCCACAGATACGCAGTATTTT
CDR3: CASSILPTDTQYF

J: TRBJ2-4
V: TRBV7-2
size: .
D: .
DNA: TGTGCCAGCAGCTTCGACAGCGTCAAAAACATTCAGTACTTC
CDR3: CASSFDSVKNIQYF

J: TRBJ2-1
V: TRBV6-5
size: many
D: .
DNA: TGTGCCAGCAGTTACTCGCCGCTCTACAATGAGCAGTTCTTC
CDR3: CASSYSPLYNEQFF

J: TRBJ2-7
V: TRBV29-1
size: .
D: .
DNA: TGCAGCGTGGGGGGCCCTCATAGGGACGAGCAGTACTTC
CDR3: CSVGGPHRDEQYF

J: TRBJ2-5
V: TRBV4-1
size: many
D: TRBD2
DNA: TGCGCCAGCAGCCAAATAGCGGGATGGGGGGAGACCCAGTACTTC
CDR3: CASSQIAGWGETQYF

J: TRBJ2-1
V: TRBV29-1
size: many
D: .
DNA: TGCAGCGTTGAATGGGTAAATGAGCAGTTCTTC
CDR3: CSVEWVNEQFF

J: TRBJ2-1
V: TRBV20-1
size: few
D: TRBD2
DNA: TGCAGTGCTACCCCGGGACTAAGAAATGAGCAGTTCTTC
CDR3: CSATPGLRNEQFF

J: TRBJ1-6
V: TRBV7-9
size: .
D: .
DNA: TGTGCCAGCAGCTTTACGGACAGTTACTACTATAATTCACCCCTCCACTTT
CDR3: CASSFTDSYYYNSPLHF

J: TRBJ2-7
V: TRBV14
size: many
D: .
DNA: TGTGCCAGCAGCCTTCTGCGGCCCCCCTACGAGCAGTACTTC
CDR3: CASSLLRPPYEQYF

J: TRBJ2-5
V: TRBV11-1
size: .
D: .
DNA: TGTGCCAGCAGCTTTGGCTTGAGGGTGCGGACAAAAGCAAGGGACCAGTACTTC
CDR3: CASSFGLRVRTKARDQYF

J: TRBJ2-3
V: TRBV12-3/TRBV12-4
size: many
D: .
DNA: TGTGCCAGCGGTCTCGGGCAGTCCTCAGATACGCAGTATTTT
CDR3: CASGLGQSSDTQYF

J: TRBJ2-1
V: TRBV7-8
size: few
D: .
DNA: TGTGCCAGCAGCCCGTTCGGGCCTCACAATGAGCAGTTCTTC
CDR3: CASSPFGPHNEQFF

J: TRBJ2-1
V: TRBV5-1
size: many
D: TRBD2
DNA: TGCGCCAGCAGCCGGGGACTAGCGGGGCGTTTTAAGGGGGAGCAGTTCTTC
CDR3: CASSRGLAGRFKGEQFF

J: TRBJ2-3
V: TRBV12-5
size: few
D: .
DNA: TGTGCTAGTGGTTTAGCAGCGGTCACAGATACGCAGTATTTT
CDR3: CASGLAAVTDTQYF

J: TRBJ1-5
V: TRBV7-9
size: once
D: .
DNA: TGTGCCAGCAGCTTAGGGTCAGGTCAGCCCCAGCATTTT
CDR3: CASSLGSGQPQHF

J: TRBJ2-3
V: TRBV5-1
size: .
D: .
DNA: TGCGCCAGCAGCTTGGAATTGACACCAGATACGCAGTATTTT
CDR3: CASSLELTPDTQYF

J: TRBJ2-7
V: TRBV27
size: many
D: TRBD2
DNA: TGTGCCAGCAGTTCCCGGGCTAGCGGAAAATACGAGCAGTACTTC
CDR3: CASSSRASGKYEQYF

J: TRBJ2-1
V: TRBV29-1
size: many
D: TRBD1
DNA: TGCAGCGTGAACAGGGGGCTTGAGCAGTTCTTC
CDR3: CSVNRGLEQFF

J: TRBJ2-3
V: TRBV29-1
size: .
D: .
DNA: TGCAGCGTGCACCATACTAGTACTAGCACAGATACGCAGTATTTT
CDR3: CSVHHTSTSTDTQYF

J: TRBJ2-7
V: TRBV7-2
size: few
D: .
DNA: TGTGCCAGCAGCCCCGTAGGGAGCGGGCGAAGCTCCTACGAGCAGTACTTC
CDR3: CASSPVGSGRSSYEQYF

J: TRBJ2-2
V: TRBV6-2/TRBV6-3
size: .
D: .
DNA: TGTGCCAGCAGTTACTCGAGGGGGTACGGGACCGGGGAGCTGTTTTTT
CDR3: CASSYSRGYGTGELFF

J: TRBJ2-7
V: TRBV19
size: few
D: TRBD2
DNA: TGTGCCAGTAGTATTATTAGCGGGATCTCCTACGAGCAGTACTTC
CDR3: CASSIISGISYEQYF

J: TRBJ2-3
V: TRBV7-9
size: few
D: .
DNA: TGTGCCAGCAGCTCCCAGACAGATACGCAGTATTTT
CDR3: CASSSQTDTQYF

J: TRBJ1-5
V: TRBV6-1
size: many
D: TRBD1
DNA: TGTGCCAGCAGCGGCGGACAGGGCCATAGCAATCAGCCCCAGCATTTT
CDR3: CASSGGQGHSNQPQHF

J: TRBJ2-5
V: TRBV15
size: many
D: .
DNA: TGTGCCACCAGCAGAGTCAGGGTCCAAGAGACCCAGTACTTC
CDR3: CATSRVRVQETQYF

J: TRBJ2-3
V: TRBV28
size: .
D: TRBD2
DNA: TGTGCCAGCAGTCCCCAACGGACTAGCGGGAGGGGAGTTGGAGATACGCAGTATTTT
CDR3: CASSPQRTSGRGVGDTQYF

J: TRBJ2-5
V: TRBV10-3
size: many
D: .
DNA: TGTGCCATCATGGGAGGACCACAAGAGACCCAGTACTTC
CDR3: CAIMGGPQETQYF

J: TRBJ2-7
V: TRBV7-3
size: few
D: .
DNA: TGTGCCAGCAGCCCTGAGGTAGGCTCCTACGAGCAGTACTTC
CDR3: CASSPEVGSYEQYF

J: TRBJ2-1
V: TRBV6-2/TRBV6-3
size: few
D: .
DNA: TGTGCCAGCAGTTACCGGCAGACTCCTTACAATGAGCAGTTCTTC
CDR3: CASSYRQTPYNEQFF

J: TRBJ2-7
V: TRBV4-3
size: few
D: TRBD2
DNA: TGCGCCAGCAGCCAAGGTAGCGGGAAAGTCGAGCAGTACTTC
CDR3: CASSQGSGKVEQYF

J: TRBJ2-1
V: TRBV3-1
size: many
D: TRBD2
DNA: TGTGCCAGCAGCCGAATACTAGCGCCAAGCAATGAGCAGTTCTTC
CDR3: CASSRILAPSNEQFF

J: TRBJ2-1
V: TRBV5-1
size: .
D: .
DNA: TGCGCCAGCAGCTTCTTCCAGACGGCTCTCTACAATGAGCAGTTCTTC
CDR3: CASSFFQTALYNEQFF

J: TRBJ1-3
V: TRBV25-1
size: few
D: .
DNA: TGTGCCAGCGCGAGCTACTCTGGAAACACCATATATTTT
CDR3: CASASYSGNTIYF

J: TRBJ2-7
V: TRBV18
size: few
D: TRBD2
DNA: TGTGCCAGCTCACTCTCGGCGGGAGGAGGGCCGGTGAGTCGTACCTACGAGCAGTACTTC
CDR3: CASSLSAGGGPVSRTYEQYF

J: TRBJ2-3
V: TRBV28
size: few
D: .
DNA: TGTGCCAGCAGTGGTTACACCAGCTTCACAGATACGCAGTATTTT
CDR3: CASSGYTSFTDTQYF

J: TRBJ1-6
V: TRBV7-8
size: few
D: .
DNA: TGTGCCAGCAGCCCCAATCATGCCGGGGAGGCCCATTCACCCCTCCACTTT
CDR3: CASSPNHAGEAHSPLHF

J: TRBJ2-7
V: TRBV20-1
size: .
D: TRBD2
DNA: TGCAGTGCTAGAGATCTGGTAGCGGGAGGGCGCGAGCAGTACTTC
CDR3: CSARDLVAGGREQYF

J: TRBJ2-6
V: TRBV20-1
size: .
D: .
DNA: TGCAGTGCTAGAGAGATACAGCGGCTCTCTGGGGCCAACGTCCTGACTTTC
CDR3: CSAREIQRLSGANVLTF

J: TRBJ2-1
V: TRBV20-1
size: .
D: TRBD2
DNA: TGCAGTGCTGTCCATAGCGGGGGAGCCTACAATGAGCAGTTCTTC
CDR3: CSAVHSGGAYNEQFF

J: TRBJ2-7
V: TRBV7-2
size: few
D: TRBD2
DNA: TGTGCCAGCAGCTTATACGCGGGAGAGGTCTACGAGCAGTACTTC
CDR3: CASSLYAGEVYEQYF

J: TRBJ2-7
V: TRBV30
size: few
D: TRBD1
DNA: TGTGCCTGGAGTGTCGGACAGGGGGTACGGCAGTACTTC
CDR3: CAWSVGQGVRQYF

J: TRBJ2-1
V: TRBV15
size: .
D: .
DNA: TGTGCCACCAGACCCCTGAGGGCTAGCCAGAACAATGAGCAGTTCTTC
CDR3: CATRPLRASQNNEQFF

J: TRBJ1-2
V: TRBV11-2
size: few
D: .
DNA: TGTGCCAGCAGCTTATATGGCCGGCCAGGGTCCGTGGGCTATGGCTACACCTTC
CDR3: CASSLYGRPGSVGYGYTF

J: TRBJ2-1
V: TRBV20-1
size: .
D: .
DNA: TGCAGTCTAGGGGGCAATGAGCAGTTCTTC
CDR3: CSLGGNEQFF

J: TRBJ2-6
V: TRBV20-1
size: few
D: .
DNA: TGCAGTGCTACCTCTGGGGCCAACGTCCTGACTTTC
CDR3: CSATSGANVLTF

J: TRBJ2-7
V: TRBV3-1
size: .
D: TRBD2
DNA: TGTGCCAGCAGCCGAGGGGGGACTAGCGGGAGTTACGAGCAGTACTTC
CDR3: CASSRGGTSGSYEQYF

J: TRBJ2-7
V: TRBV12-3/TRBV12-4
size: .
D: TRBD1
DNA: TGTGCCAGCAGTTCAGGGACAGGGCTCGAGCAGTACTTC
CDR3: CASSSGTGLEQYF